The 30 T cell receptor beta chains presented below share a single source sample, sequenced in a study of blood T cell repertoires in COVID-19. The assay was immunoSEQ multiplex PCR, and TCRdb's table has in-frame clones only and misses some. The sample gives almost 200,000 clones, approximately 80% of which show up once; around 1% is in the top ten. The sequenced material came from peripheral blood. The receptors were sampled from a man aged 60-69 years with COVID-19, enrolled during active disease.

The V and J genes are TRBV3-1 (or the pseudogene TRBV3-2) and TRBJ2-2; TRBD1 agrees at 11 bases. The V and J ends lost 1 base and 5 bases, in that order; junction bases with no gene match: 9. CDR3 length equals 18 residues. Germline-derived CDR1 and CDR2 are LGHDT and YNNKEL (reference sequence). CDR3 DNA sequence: TGTGCCAGCAGCCAAGGGCCCGGACAGGGGGCGAGGACCGGGGAGCTGTTTTTT. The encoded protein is CASSQGPGQGARTGELFF.

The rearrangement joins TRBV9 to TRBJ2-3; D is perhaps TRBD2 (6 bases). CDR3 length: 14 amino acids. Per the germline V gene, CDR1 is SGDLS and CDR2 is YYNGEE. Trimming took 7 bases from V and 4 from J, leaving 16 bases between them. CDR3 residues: CASGGVYRADTQYF. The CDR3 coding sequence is TGTGCCAGCGGCGGGGTCTATCGGGCAGATACGCAGTATTTT.

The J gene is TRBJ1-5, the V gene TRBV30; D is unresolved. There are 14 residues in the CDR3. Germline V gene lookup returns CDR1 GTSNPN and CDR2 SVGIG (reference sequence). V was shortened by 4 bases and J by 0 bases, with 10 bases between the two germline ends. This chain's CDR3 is CAWTPASSNQPQHF. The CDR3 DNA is TGTGCCTGGACGCCAGCTAGTAGCAATCAGCCCCAGCATTTT.

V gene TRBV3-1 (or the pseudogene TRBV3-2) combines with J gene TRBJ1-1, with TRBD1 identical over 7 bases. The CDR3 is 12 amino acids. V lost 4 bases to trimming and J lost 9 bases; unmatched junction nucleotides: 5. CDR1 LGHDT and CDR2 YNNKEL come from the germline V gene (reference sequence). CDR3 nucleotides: TGTGCCAGCAGCCCCGACAGGGAAAAAGCTTTCTTT. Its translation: CASSPDREKAFF.

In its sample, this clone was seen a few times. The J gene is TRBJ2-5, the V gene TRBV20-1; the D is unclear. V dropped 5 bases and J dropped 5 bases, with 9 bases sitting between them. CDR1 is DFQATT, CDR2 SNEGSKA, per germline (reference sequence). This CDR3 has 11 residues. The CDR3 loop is CSARVGETQYF. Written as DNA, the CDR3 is TGCAGTGCTCGGGTCGGGGAGACCCAGTACTTC.

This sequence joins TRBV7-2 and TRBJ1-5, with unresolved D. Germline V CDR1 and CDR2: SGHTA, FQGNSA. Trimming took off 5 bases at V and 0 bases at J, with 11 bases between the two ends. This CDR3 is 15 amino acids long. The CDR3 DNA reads TGTGCCAGCAGCCCAGTCGTGTATAGCAATCAGCCCCAGCATTTT. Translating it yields CASSPVVYSNQPQHF.

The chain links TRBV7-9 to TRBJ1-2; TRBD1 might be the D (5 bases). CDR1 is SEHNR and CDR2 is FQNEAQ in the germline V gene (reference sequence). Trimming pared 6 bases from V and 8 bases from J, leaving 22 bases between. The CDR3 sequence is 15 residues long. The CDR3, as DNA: TGTGCCAGCAGGCCTGATATGGGGACTCCAGGCGGCTACACCTTC. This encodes CASRPDMGTPGGYTF.

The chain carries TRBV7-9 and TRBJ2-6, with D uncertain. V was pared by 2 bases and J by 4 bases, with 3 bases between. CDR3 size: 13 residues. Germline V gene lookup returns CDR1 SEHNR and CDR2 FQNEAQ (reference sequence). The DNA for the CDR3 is TGTGCCAGCAGCTTACAGGGGGCCAACGTCCTGACTTTC. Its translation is CASSLQGANVLTF.

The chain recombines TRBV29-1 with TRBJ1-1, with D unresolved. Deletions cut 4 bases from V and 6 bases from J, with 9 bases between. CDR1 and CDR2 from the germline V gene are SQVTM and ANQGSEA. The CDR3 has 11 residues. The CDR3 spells CSVGSGPEAFF. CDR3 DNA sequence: TGCAGCGTTGGGTCTGGGCCTGAAGCTTTCTTT.

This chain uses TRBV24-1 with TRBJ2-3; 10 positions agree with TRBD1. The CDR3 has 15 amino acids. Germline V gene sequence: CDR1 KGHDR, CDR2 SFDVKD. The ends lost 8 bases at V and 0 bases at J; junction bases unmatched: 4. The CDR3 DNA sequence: TGTGCCACCATAACGGACAGGGGGAGCACAGATACGCAGTATTTT. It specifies CATITDRGSTDTQYF.

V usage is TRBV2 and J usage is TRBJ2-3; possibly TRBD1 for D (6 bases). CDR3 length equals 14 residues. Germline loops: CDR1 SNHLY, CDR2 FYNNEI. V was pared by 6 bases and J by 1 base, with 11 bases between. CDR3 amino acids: CASRGADGTDTQYF. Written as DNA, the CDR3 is TGTGCCAGCAGGGGGGCTGACGGCACAGATACGCAGTATTTT.

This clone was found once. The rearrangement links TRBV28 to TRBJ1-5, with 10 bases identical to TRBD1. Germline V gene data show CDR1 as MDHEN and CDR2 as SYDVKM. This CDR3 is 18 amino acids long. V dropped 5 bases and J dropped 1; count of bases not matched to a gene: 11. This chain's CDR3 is CASSPPVGQGVSNQPQHF. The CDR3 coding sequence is TGTGCCAGCAGTCCCCCCGTAGGACAGGGGGTAAGCAATCAGCCCCAGCATTTT. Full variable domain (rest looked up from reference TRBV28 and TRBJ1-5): DVKVTQSSRYLVKRTGEKVFLECVQDMDHENMFWYRQDPGLGLRLIYFSYDVKMKEKGDIPEGYSVSREKKERFSLILESASTNQTSMYLCASSPPVGQGVSNQPQHFGDGTRLSIL.

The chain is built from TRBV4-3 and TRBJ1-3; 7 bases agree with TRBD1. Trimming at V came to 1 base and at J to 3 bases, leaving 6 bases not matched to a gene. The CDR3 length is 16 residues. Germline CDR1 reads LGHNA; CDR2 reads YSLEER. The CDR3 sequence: CASSQVSRGLGNTIYF. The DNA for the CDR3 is TGCGCCAGCAGCCAAGTGTCAAGGGGGCTTGGAAACACCATATATTTT.

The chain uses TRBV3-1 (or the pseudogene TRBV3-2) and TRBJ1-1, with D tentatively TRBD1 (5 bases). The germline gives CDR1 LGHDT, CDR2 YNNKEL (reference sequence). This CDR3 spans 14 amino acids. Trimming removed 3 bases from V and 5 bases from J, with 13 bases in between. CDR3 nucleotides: TGTGCCAGCAGCCAGGCTGGAGGGGAGACTGAAGCTTTCTTT. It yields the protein CASSQAGGETEAFF.

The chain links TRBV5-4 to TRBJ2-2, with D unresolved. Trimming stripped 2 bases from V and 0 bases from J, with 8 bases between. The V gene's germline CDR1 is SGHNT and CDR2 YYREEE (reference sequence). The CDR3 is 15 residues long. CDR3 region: CASSFSGSNTGELFF. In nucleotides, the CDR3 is TGTGCCAGCAGCTTTTCAGGCTCGAACACCGGGGAGCTGTTTTTT.

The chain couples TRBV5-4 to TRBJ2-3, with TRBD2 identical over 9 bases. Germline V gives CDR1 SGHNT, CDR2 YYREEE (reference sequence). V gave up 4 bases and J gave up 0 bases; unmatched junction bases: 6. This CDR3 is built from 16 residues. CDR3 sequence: CASSLAGQHSTDTQYF. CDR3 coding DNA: TGTGCCAGCAGCCTAGCGGGACAGCATAGCACAGATACGCAGTATTTT.

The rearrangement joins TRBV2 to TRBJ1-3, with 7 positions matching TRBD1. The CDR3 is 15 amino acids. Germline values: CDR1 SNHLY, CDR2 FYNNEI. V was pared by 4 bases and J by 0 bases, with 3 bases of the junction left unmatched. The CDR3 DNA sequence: TGTGCCAGCAGTGGGGGGACAGTCTCTGGAAACACCATATATTTT. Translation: CASSGGTVSGNTIYF.

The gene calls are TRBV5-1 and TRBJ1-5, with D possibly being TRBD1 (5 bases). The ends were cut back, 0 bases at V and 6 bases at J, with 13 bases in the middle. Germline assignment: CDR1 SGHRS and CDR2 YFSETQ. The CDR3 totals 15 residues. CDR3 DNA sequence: TGCGCCAGCAGCTTGGCCGGGGGGGTTAGTCAGCCCCAGCATTTT. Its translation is CASSLAGGVSQPQHF. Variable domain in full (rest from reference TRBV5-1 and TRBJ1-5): KAGVTQTPRYLIKTRGQQVTLSCSPISGHRSVSWYQQTPGQGLQFLFEYFSETQRNKGNFPGRFSGRQFSNSRSEMNVSTLELGDSALYLCASSLAGGVSQPQHFGDGTRLSIL.

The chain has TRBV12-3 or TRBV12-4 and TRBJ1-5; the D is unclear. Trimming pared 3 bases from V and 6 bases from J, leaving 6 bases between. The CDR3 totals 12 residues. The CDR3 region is CASSFRSQPQHF. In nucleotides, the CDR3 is TGTGCCAGCAGTTTTCGGTCTCAGCCCCAGCATTTT.

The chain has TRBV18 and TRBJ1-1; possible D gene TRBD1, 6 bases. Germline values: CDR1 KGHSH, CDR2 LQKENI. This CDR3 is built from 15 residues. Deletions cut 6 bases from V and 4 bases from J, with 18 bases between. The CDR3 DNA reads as TGTGCCAGCTCCCCAGGGGAGGGAGGGACCACTGAAGCTTTCTTT. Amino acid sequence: CASSPGEGGTTEAFF. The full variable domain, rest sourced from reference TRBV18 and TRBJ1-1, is NAGVMQNPRHLVRRRGQEARLRCSPMKGHSHVYWYRQLPEEGLKFMVYLQKENIIDESGMPKERFSAEFPKEGPSILRIQQVVRGDSAAYFCASSPGEGGTTEAFFGQGTRLTVV.

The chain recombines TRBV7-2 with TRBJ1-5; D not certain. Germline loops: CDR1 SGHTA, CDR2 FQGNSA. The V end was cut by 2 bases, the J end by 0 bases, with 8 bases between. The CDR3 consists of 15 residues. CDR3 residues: CASSLWRASNQPQHF. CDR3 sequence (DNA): TGTGCCAGCAGCTTATGGAGGGCTAGCAATCAGCCCCAGCATTTT.

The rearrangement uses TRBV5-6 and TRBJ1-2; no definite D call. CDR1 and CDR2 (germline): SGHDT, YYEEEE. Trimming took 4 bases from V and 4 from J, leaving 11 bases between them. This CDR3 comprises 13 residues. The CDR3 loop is CASSSTDGYGYTF. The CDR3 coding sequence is TGTGCCAGCAGCAGCACAGACGGCTATGGCTACACCTTC.

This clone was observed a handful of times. The CDR3 bases are TGCGCCAGCAGCCAAGATTTGGCCGGGACAGGGGTCAATCAGCCCCAGCATTTT. It codes for CASSQDLAGTGVNQPQHF. This chain links TRBV4-3 with TRBJ1-5; 10 bases line up with TRBD1. This CDR3 has 18 amino acids. J gave up 3 bases and V 0 bases, and 8 bases lay outside the gene matches. Germline loops: CDR1 LGHNA, CDR2 YSLEER.

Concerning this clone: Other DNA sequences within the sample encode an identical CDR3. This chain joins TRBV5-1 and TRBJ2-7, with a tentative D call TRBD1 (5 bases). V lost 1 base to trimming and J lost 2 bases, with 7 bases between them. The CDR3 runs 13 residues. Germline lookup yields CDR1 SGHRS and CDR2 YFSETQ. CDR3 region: CASSLTGPYEQYF. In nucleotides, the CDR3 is TGCGCCAGCAGCTTGACAGGACCCTACGAGCAGTACTTC.

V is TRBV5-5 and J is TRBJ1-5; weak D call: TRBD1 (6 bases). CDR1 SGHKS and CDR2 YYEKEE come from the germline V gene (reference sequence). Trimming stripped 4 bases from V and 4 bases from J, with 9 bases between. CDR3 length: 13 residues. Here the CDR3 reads CASSPDRNQPQHF. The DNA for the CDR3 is TGTGCCAGCAGCCCTGACAGGAATCAGCCCCAGCATTTT.

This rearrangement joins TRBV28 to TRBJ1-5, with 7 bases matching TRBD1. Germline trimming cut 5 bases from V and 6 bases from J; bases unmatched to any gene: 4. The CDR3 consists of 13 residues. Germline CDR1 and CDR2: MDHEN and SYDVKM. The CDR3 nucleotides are TGTGCCAGCAGTAGACAGGGAGGTCAGCCCCAGCATTTT. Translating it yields CASSRQGGQPQHF.

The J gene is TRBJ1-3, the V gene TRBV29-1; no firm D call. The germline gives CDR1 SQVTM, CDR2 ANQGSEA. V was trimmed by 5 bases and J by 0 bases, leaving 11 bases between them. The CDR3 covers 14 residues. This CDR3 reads CSVRLRLSGNTIYF. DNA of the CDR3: TGCAGCGTTCGGTTGAGACTCTCTGGAAACACCATATATTTT.

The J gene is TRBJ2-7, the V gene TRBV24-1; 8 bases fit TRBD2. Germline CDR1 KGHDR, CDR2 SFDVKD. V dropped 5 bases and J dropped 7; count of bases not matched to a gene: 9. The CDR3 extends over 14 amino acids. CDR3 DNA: TGTGCCACCAGTGCCGCTGGACTAGCCCGGGAGCAGTACTTC. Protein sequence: CATSAAGLAREQYF.

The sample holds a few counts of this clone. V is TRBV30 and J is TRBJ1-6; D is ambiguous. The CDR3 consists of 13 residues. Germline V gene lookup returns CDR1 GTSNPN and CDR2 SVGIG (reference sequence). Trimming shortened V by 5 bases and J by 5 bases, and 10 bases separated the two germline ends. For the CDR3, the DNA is TGTGCCTGGGGGCGGCGGAATAATTCACCCCTCCACTTT. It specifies CAWGRRNNSPLHF. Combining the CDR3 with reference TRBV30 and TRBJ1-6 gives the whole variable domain SQTIHQWPATLVQPVGSPLSLECTVEGTSNPNLYWYRQAAGRGLQLLFYSVGIGQISSEVPQNLSASRPQDRQFILSSKKLLLSDSGFYLCAWGRRNNSPLHFGNGTRLTVT.

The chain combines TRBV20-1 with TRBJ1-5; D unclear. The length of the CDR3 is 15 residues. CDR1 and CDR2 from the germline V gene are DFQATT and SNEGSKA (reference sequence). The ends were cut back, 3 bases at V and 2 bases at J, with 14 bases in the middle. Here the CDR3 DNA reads TGCAGTGCTAGTTTATGGAGGGATGGCAATCAGCCCCAGCATTTT. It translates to CSASLWRDGNQPQHF.